These 7 T cell receptor beta chains came from one sample sequenced in a study of shared clonotypes between healthy human individuals. This table comes from immunoSEQ multiplex PCR, and its TCRdb copy is limited to in-frame clones, with some not included. The sample has some 2,100,000 clones, 90% to 97% seen once. The sequenced material came from naive CD4+ T cells sorted from blood. Subset indicated: CD45RA+ positively selected. These receptors originate from a man aged 18 to 29 in good health.

Concerning this clone itself: Additional DNA sequences in this sample encode the identical CDR3. The rearrangement links TRBV2 to TRBJ1-5, with 7 bases lining up with TRBD1. Germline assignment: CDR1 SNHLY and CDR2 FYNNEI. Trimming removed 6 bases from V and 1 base from J; junction bases left unmatched: 0. CDR3 size: 13 residues. The DNA of the CDR3 is TGTGCCAGCAGACAGGGGAGCAATCAGCCCCAGCATTTT. Encoded protein: CASRQGSNQPQHF.

The chain has TRBV5-1 and TRBJ2-1; D might be TRBD1 (6 bases). CDR3 size: 14 residues. The V gene lost 4 bases and the J gene lost 7 bases, with 15 bases spanning the gap. The germline CDR1 and CDR2 sequences are SGHRS and YFSETQ. In nucleotides, the CDR3 is TGCGCCAGCAGCGGGGGCCCGGACAGTAATGAGCAGTTCTTC. This sequence encodes CASSGGPDSNEQFF. The entire variable domain, with the rest obtained from reference TRBV5-1 and TRBJ2-1, is as follows: KAGVTQTPRYLIKTRGQQVTLSCSPISGHRSVSWYQQTPGQGLQFLFEYFSETQRNKGNFPGRFSGRQFSNSRSEMNVSTLELGDSALYLCASSGGPDSNEQFFGPGTRLTVL.

This clone was seen only once. V is TRBV2 and J is TRBJ2-3, with 8 bases aligning to TRBD1. The CDR3 totals 15 residues. V shed 4 bases, J shed 0 bases, and the junction held 3 bases outside the gene matches. The germline CDR1 and CDR2 sequences are SNHLY and FYNNEI. The CDR3 spells CASSGRDRSTDTQYF. CDR3 sequence (DNA): TGTGCCAGCAGTGGAAGGGACAGGAGCACAGATACGCAGTATTTT. Supplemented by reference TRBV2 and TRBJ2-3, the full variable domain reads EPEVTQTPSHQVTQMGQEVILRCVPISNHLYFYWYRQILGQKVEFLVSFYNNEISEKSEIFDDQFSVERPDGSNFTLKIRSTKLEDSAMYFCASSGRDRSTDTQYFGPGTRLTVL.

The gene calls are TRBV29-1 and TRBJ2-7; unclear D gene. The CDR3 has 11 amino acids. In germline, CDR1 is SQVTM, CDR2 ANQGSEA. V lost 4 bases to trimming and J lost 7 bases, with 11 bases between them. CDR3 bases: TGCAGCGTTGCCCAGATGGGTGAGCAGTACTTC. This translates into CSVAQMGEQYF.

The chain couples TRBV5-4 to TRBJ2-7, with TRBD1 as a possible D gene (6 bases). Between the trimmed V and J ends, which lost 4 bases and 1 base, there was a span of 12 bases. The CDR3 totals 14 residues. CDR1 is SGHNT and CDR2 is YYREEE in the germline V gene (reference sequence). This CDR3 is CASSSDRSSYEQYF. Written as DNA, the CDR3 is TGTGCCAGCAGCAGCGACAGGAGTTCCTACGAGCAGTACTTC.

Note on this clone: This sample also contains other DNA sequences that code for the same CDR3. The chain uses TRBV28 and TRBJ1-2, with D uncertain. In germline, CDR1 is MDHEN, CDR2 SYDVKM. This CDR3 comprises 13 residues. Deletions cut 2 bases from V and 2 bases from J, with 6 bases between. In DNA form, the CDR3 reads TGTGCCAGCAGTTTAAGGCAGAACTATGGCTACACCTTC. This translates into CASSLRQNYGYTF.

Details on this clone: The identical CDR3 is also encoded by other nucleotide sequences in the sample. The rearrangement links TRBV18 to TRBJ1-6; the D gene is possibly TRBD1 (5 bases). Looked up from germline, CDR1 is KGHSH and CDR2 is LQKENI. V gave up 0 bases and J gave up 6 bases, with 6 bases separating them. The CDR3 is made up of 14 amino acids. CDR3 sequence reads: CASSPPGVNSPLHF. The CDR3 DNA reads as TGTGCCAGCTCACCACCAGGGGTTAATTCACCCCTCCACTTT.